Listed below are T cell receptor beta chains from one sample, sequenced in a study of human versus mouse CDR3 diversity and MHC coevolution. Here immunoSEQ multiplex PCR was the method, and the copy in TCRdb shows in-frame clones only, minus some. The repertoire consists of some 60,000 clones, with around 94% occurring once and the leading ten covering 15% to 20%. Sequenced sample: naive CD4+ T cells from blood. The receptor source for this set is a person between 55 and 69 years old in good health. Both conserved end residues are part of each CDR3. The order of the fields is J gene, clone size, V gene, D gene, CDR3 DNA, CDR3 protein. D genes are given only for firm matches. Some rows mark clone size as missing; the rest say once, few, many or name a class of expanded clone.

j_call: TRBJ1-4; clone_size: NA; v_call: TRBV5-6; d_call: NA; cdr3_nt: TGTGCCAGCAGCTTGCGGGCCAGGGGTTGGGAAAAACTGTTTTTT; cdr3_aa: CASSLRARGWEKLFF
j_call: TRBJ2-1; clone_size: NA; v_call: TRBV11-2; d_call: TRBD2; cdr3_nt: TGTGCCAGCAGCCCGGGACTAGCGGTTCTCTCCGGAGTCAATGAGCAGTTCTTC; cdr3_aa: CASSPGLAVLSGVNEQFF
j_call: TRBJ1-2; clone_size: NA; v_call: TRBV6-5; d_call: TRBD1; cdr3_nt: TGTGCCAGCAGTTACTTGGGACAGGGATATGGCTACACCTTC; cdr3_aa: CASSYLGQGYGYTF
j_call: TRBJ2-1; clone_size: NA; v_call: TRBV5-6; d_call: NA; cdr3_nt: TGTGCCAGCAGCTCCACCGGGACTCTCGAAGAACAGTTCTTC; cdr3_aa: CASSSTGTLEEQFF
j_call: TRBJ1-4; clone_size: NA; v_call: TRBV30; d_call: NA; cdr3_nt: TGTGCCTGGAGCGGACAGATTAATGAAAAACTGTTTTTT; cdr3_aa: CAWSGQINEKLFF
j_call: TRBJ1-1; clone_size: NA; v_call: TRBV6-1; d_call: NA; cdr3_nt: TGTGCCAGCAGTCACGGGAGGGGAAACACTGAAGCTTTCTTT; cdr3_aa: CASSHGRGNTEAFF
j_call: TRBJ2-6; clone_size: NA; v_call: TRBV5-1; d_call: TRBD1; cdr3_nt: TGCGCCAGCAGCACGCCAGGGGGCTTAATTTCTGGGGCCAACGTCCTGACTTTC; cdr3_aa: CASSTPGGLISGANVLTF
j_call: TRBJ2-7; clone_size: NA; v_call: TRBV5-1; d_call: NA; cdr3_nt: TGCGCCAGCAGCTTGGCAGGCGATGCATCCTACGAGCAGTACTTC; cdr3_aa: CASSLAGDASYEQYF
j_call: TRBJ1-4; clone_size: NA; v_call: TRBV11-2; d_call: NA; cdr3_nt: TGTGCCAGCAGCTTAGATGGACAAGGGGAAAAACTGTTTTTT; cdr3_aa: CASSLDGQGEKLFF
j_call: TRBJ1-2; clone_size: NA; v_call: TRBV30; d_call: NA; cdr3_nt: TGTGCCTGGAGTGTACAGCCCTATGGCTACACCTTC; cdr3_aa: CAWSVQPYGYTF
j_call: TRBJ2-5; clone_size: NA; v_call: TRBV5-1; d_call: TRBD2; cdr3_nt: TGCGCCAGCATCCCGGGGAGGGACTCCCGGCGGCAAGAGACCCAGTACTTC; cdr3_aa: CASIPGRDSRRQETQYF
j_call: TRBJ2-5; clone_size: NA; v_call: TRBV5-1; d_call: TRBD2; cdr3_nt: TGCGCCAGCAGCCCTCTAGCGGGCTTCCAAGAGACCCAGTACTTC; cdr3_aa: CASSPLAGFQETQYF
j_call: TRBJ1-1; clone_size: NA; v_call: TRBV12-5; d_call: TRBD1; cdr3_nt: TGTGCTAGTGGGACGACAGGGGACACTGAAGCTTTCTTT; cdr3_aa: CASGTTGDTEAFF
j_call: TRBJ1-5; clone_size: NA; v_call: TRBV19; d_call: TRBD1; cdr3_nt: TGTGCCAGTAGGGGACAGGGCCATGTCGATCAGCCCCAGCATTTT; cdr3_aa: CASRGQGHVDQPQHF
j_call: TRBJ1-4; clone_size: NA; v_call: TRBV6-5; d_call: TRBD1; cdr3_nt: TGTGCCAGCAGTTATGGGACAGGAACTAATGAAAAACTGTTTTTT; cdr3_aa: CASSYGTGTNEKLFF
j_call: TRBJ1-5; clone_size: NA; v_call: TRBV7-8; d_call: TRBD1; cdr3_nt: TGTGCCAGCAGCCTCCGACAGGGAAGCAATCAGCCCCAGCATTTT; cdr3_aa: CASSLRQGSNQPQHF
j_call: TRBJ1-2; clone_size: few; v_call: TRBV19; d_call: NA; cdr3_nt: TGTGCCAGTAGTATAGTTGGGCACGATGGCTACACCTTC; cdr3_aa: CASSIVGHDGYTF
j_call: TRBJ2-1; clone_size: NA; v_call: TRBV18; d_call: NA; cdr3_nt: TGTGCCAGCTCACTCTCGGGGTACAATGAGCAGTTCTTC; cdr3_aa: CASSLSGYNEQFF
j_call: TRBJ2-2; clone_size: NA; v_call: TRBV6-5; d_call: TRBD1; cdr3_nt: TGTGCCAGCAGTTACCCCAGGGGGCTTCGGACCGGGGAGCTGTTTTTT; cdr3_aa: CASSYPRGLRTGELFF
j_call: TRBJ2-3; clone_size: NA; v_call: TRBV5-1; d_call: TRBD2; cdr3_nt: TGCGCCAGCAGCTTGCGCCCAGCGGGACCAGATACGCAGTATTTT; cdr3_aa: CASSLRPAGPDTQYF
j_call: TRBJ2-7; clone_size: NA; v_call: TRBV19; d_call: NA; cdr3_nt: TGTGCCAGTAGTATCAACAGTCTAAATCTCGGCGAGCAGTACTTC; cdr3_aa: CASSINSLNLGEQYF
j_call: TRBJ2-7; clone_size: NA; v_call: TRBV18; d_call: NA; cdr3_nt: TGTGCCAGCTCACCAGGGAGGAGTACTGGAGGTCGGCAGTACTTC; cdr3_aa: CASSPGRSTGGRQYF